The sequence of this TCR beta chain was determined in a study of T cell repertoires in cytomegalovirus infection (dated by TCRdb to about 2019). Describing the broader study: Because public TCR beta signatures pointed to carriage of CMV infection together with the matching HLA type, the HLA type of each donor mattered for the analysis.

From the germline V gene, CDR1 is SGHRS and CDR2 is YFSETQ. At the junction V is shortened by 4 bases and J by 7 bases, with 18 bases in between. Including cysteine and phenylalanine, the CDR3 has 15 amino acids. Of all the DNA, just the CDR3 is kept, 45 bases in frame from base 1. This clonotype was observed many times. The antigen it recognizes is unknown. No qualities accompany the bases; no much larger clone lies one base away. What the research found in general, with its limitations: In both this cohort and an independent roughly 350-donor cohort, the cumulative frequency of public TCR beta family members distinguished carriers of CMV infection plus the relevant HLA type. In the ex vivo response, HLA-C-restricted CMV-specific TCR beta clonotypes were dominant, and in two of eight donors the single most frequent clonotype came from this HLA-C-restricted group.

The sequencer listed for this sample is Illumina HiSeq 1500. TCRdb trimmed public reads at Q25 via fastp, called clones via MiXCR and kept in-frame beta chains. Rows matching on CDR3 protein sequence are summarized as one entry with the most common DNA and genes. Here the sample has about 260,000 distinct CDR3 sequences; roughly 15% occur a single time. 7.5% to 10% of the sample is in the top ten clones. The receptor was isolated from a human donor in good health (CMV status not recorded). Some clones in this sample may be carry-over from other donors' samples. This sequence uses TRBV5-1 and TRBJ2-1; the D element could tentatively be TRBD1 or TRBD2, as 6 bases agree for each. The sample taken for sequencing was PBMCs. The bases read TGCGCCAGCAGCACGGGACAAGCGGCGGGGAATGAGCAGTTCTTC. This sequence encodes CASSTGQAAGNEQFF.